A selection of T cell receptor beta chains follows, all from one sample in a study of blood T cell repertoires in COVID-19. TCRdb's copy holds only in-frame clones and misses some; the assay was immunoSEQ multiplex PCR. The data hold 200,000 or so clones, with about 80% observed a single time. The sequenced sample was peripheral blood. The receptors were gathered from a man aged 25-40 years with active or convalescent COVID-19. CDR3s include the opening cysteine and the closing phenylalanine or tryptophan. A D gene is named only where the DNA matches it firmly.

D gene: NA
V gene: TRBV3-1/TRBV3-2
J gene: TRBJ1-1
CDR3 protein: CASSQDERATEAFF

D gene: TRBD1
V gene: TRBV4-3
J gene: TRBJ2-2
CDR3 protein: CASSQDTGQGNTGELFF

D gene: TRBD1
V gene: TRBV5-1
J gene: TRBJ2-7
CDR3 protein: CASSFSQGANYEQYF

D gene: TRBD1
V gene: TRBV12-3/TRBV12-4
J gene: TRBJ1-4
CDR3 protein: CATTRDRGEKLFF

D gene: NA
V gene: TRBV9
J gene: TRBJ1-3
CDR3 protein: CASSLGGPLSGNTIYF

D gene: TRBD1
V gene: TRBV2
J gene: TRBJ1-3
CDR3 protein: CASREDRGARNTIYF

D gene: NA
V gene: TRBV6-6
J gene: TRBJ2-3
CDR3 protein: CASSSQEGDTQYF

D gene: NA
V gene: TRBV6-5
J gene: TRBJ2-1
CDR3 protein: CASSYSSKQFF

D gene: TRBD1
V gene: TRBV7-2
J gene: TRBJ2-1
CDR3 protein: CASSLLGPGQGFIEQFF

D gene: TRBD1
V gene: TRBV14
J gene: TRBJ2-7
CDR3 protein: CASSRTGSQDEQYF

D gene: TRBD1
V gene: TRBV25-1
J gene: TRBJ2-7
CDR3 protein: CASSPANRGVYEQYF

D gene: TRBD2
V gene: TRBV5-6
J gene: TRBJ2-3
CDR3 protein: CASSLVGLGTDTQYF

D gene: NA
V gene: TRBV4-3
J gene: TRBJ1-2
CDR3 protein: CASSHGRAGYGYTF

D gene: TRBD1
V gene: TRBV19
J gene: TRBJ1-1
CDR3 protein: CASSIADRVVDEAFF

D gene: NA
V gene: TRBV27
J gene: TRBJ2-2
CDR3 protein: CASRTFQTGELFF

D gene: TRBD1
V gene: TRBV4-1
J gene: TRBJ1-2
CDR3 protein: CASSQIGTGYGYTF

D gene: NA
V gene: TRBV9
J gene: TRBJ1-6
CDR3 protein: CASSGGGSPLHF

D gene: NA
V gene: TRBV7-9
J gene: TRBJ1-1
CDR3 protein: CASTVAGPENTEAFF

D gene: NA
V gene: TRBV27
J gene: TRBJ1-2
CDR3 protein: CASSFSWGGLSSGYTF

D gene: NA
V gene: TRBV29-1
J gene: TRBJ1-1
CDR3 protein: CSDFSNTEAFF

D gene: TRBD2
V gene: TRBV5-1
J gene: TRBJ2-1
CDR3 protein: CASSLTSGSYNEQFF

D gene: NA
V gene: TRBV24-1
J gene: TRBJ1-2
CDR3 protein: CATSDRRHGPANYGYTF

D gene: TRBD2
V gene: TRBV7-9
J gene: TRBJ2-5
CDR3 protein: CASKSAGGSKETQYF

D gene: NA
V gene: TRBV3-1/TRBV3-2
J gene: TRBJ2-2
CDR3 protein: CASSQGGQGTGELFF

D gene: TRBD1
V gene: TRBV3-1/TRBV3-2
J gene: TRBJ1-2
CDR3 protein: CAAGVGTDSNYGYTF

D gene: NA
V gene: TRBV30
J gene: TRBJ1-6
CDR3 protein: CAWTGNSYNSPLHF

D gene: NA
V gene: TRBV6-2/TRBV6-3
J gene: TRBJ2-5
CDR3 protein: CASSPQLAETQYF

D gene: TRBD1
V gene: TRBV5-6
J gene: TRBJ1-6
CDR3 protein: CASSRLVDRGLNSPLHF

D gene: TRBD1
V gene: TRBV6-5
J gene: TRBJ1-1
CDR3 protein: CASSWTGGVVEAFF

D gene: NA
V gene: TRBV19
J gene: TRBJ1-5
CDR3 protein: CASSQRENPYSNQPQHF

D gene: NA
V gene: TRBV12-3/TRBV12-4
J gene: TRBJ2-7
CDR3 protein: CASSIQGSGEQYF

D gene: NA
V gene: TRBV6-2/TRBV6-3
J gene: TRBJ1-1
CDR3 protein: CASSYLSTEGTEAFF

D gene: TRBD1
V gene: TRBV19
J gene: TRBJ2-1
CDR3 protein: CASSNPGGESYNEQFF

D gene: NA
V gene: TRBV19
J gene: TRBJ2-1
CDR3 protein: CASSLRYNEQFF

D gene: TRBD1
V gene: TRBV4-1
J gene: TRBJ2-7
CDR3 protein: CASSHGQGTYEQYF

D gene: NA
V gene: TRBV29-1
J gene: TRBJ1-2
CDR3 protein: CSVEVAASYGYTF

D gene: NA
V gene: TRBV5-1
J gene: TRBJ1-6
CDR3 protein: CASRLTTGNNSPLHF

D gene: TRBD2
V gene: TRBV19
J gene: TRBJ2-3
CDR3 protein: CASSIKAGERDTQYF

D gene: TRBD1
V gene: TRBV5-6
J gene: TRBJ1-5
CDR3 protein: CASSLYLTGTGGLNQPQHF

D gene: NA
V gene: TRBV14
J gene: TRBJ2-2
CDR3 protein: CASSQDRGSTGELFF

D gene: NA
V gene: TRBV12-3/TRBV12-4
J gene: TRBJ2-5
CDR3 protein: CASSFSRGETQYF

D gene: TRBD1
V gene: TRBV6-5
J gene: TRBJ1-5
CDR3 protein: CAVQTGVVQPQHF

D gene: TRBD2
V gene: TRBV6-5
J gene: TRBJ2-7
CDR3 protein: CASSQLAGGYEQYF

D gene: NA
V gene: TRBV9
J gene: TRBJ1-1
CDR3 protein: CASSVTLRDNPEKAFF

D gene: TRBD1
V gene: TRBV3-1/TRBV3-2
J gene: TRBJ1-1
CDR3 protein: CASSQSDRGSTEAFF

D gene: TRBD1
V gene: TRBV3-1/TRBV3-2
J gene: TRBJ2-6
CDR3 protein: CASSPRQGRSGGANVLTF